What follows are 28 T cell receptor beta chains derived from one specimen sequenced in a study of blood T cell repertoires in COVID-19. This table comes from immunoSEQ multiplex PCR, and its TCRdb copy is limited to in-frame clones, with some not included. The sample records 200,000 to 250,000 clones, approximately 84% being singletons. The material sequenced was PBMCs or T cells enriched from blood (not recorded which). Receptor source: a man aged 35-49 years who had recovered from COVID-19.

V is TRBV6-2 or TRBV6-3 and J is TRBJ2-1, with 11 bases identical to TRBD2. This CDR3 region has 17 residues. The germline gives CDR1 MNHEY, CDR2 SVGEGT. The J segment lost 8 bases and the V segment lost 5 bases, leaving 14 bases of the junction unmatched. For the CDR3, the DNA is TGTGCCAGCAGTCAACCACCGGGACTAGCGGTCGGGGATGAGCAGTTCTTC. Translating gives CASSQPPGLAVGDEQFF.

This chain joins TRBV6-5 and TRBJ2-5; 8 nucleotides line up with TRBD1. Germline V gene lookup returns CDR1 MNHEY and CDR2 SVGAGI. The CDR3 has 14 residues. V was clipped by 9 bases and J by 7 bases; unmatched bases: 13. In DNA form, the CDR3 reads TGTGCCAGTGCGGCCGGACAGGGCAGGGGGACCCAGTACTTC. Its protein is CASAAGQGRGTQYF.

The chain recombines TRBV11-2 with TRBJ2-1; the match to TRBD2 covers 10 bases. The germline CDR1 and CDR2 sequences are SGHAT and FQNNGV. This CDR3 is 16 amino acids long. After removal of 9 bases from V and 7 bases from J, the junction contained 15 bases not matched to a gene. As DNA, the CDR3 is TGTGCCAGTTTGGGGGAGCGGCTAGCGGGAGCAAATGAGCAGTTCTTC. This sequence encodes CASLGERLAGANEQFF.

A note on this clone: The junction and the germline gene differ at one end; a read error may be behind it. The chain links TRBV2 to TRBJ1-6; D might be TRBD1 (6 bases). Germline CDR1 is SNHLY and CDR2 is FYNNEI. CDR3 length equals 16 residues. The CDR3: CASSEDQGRTNSPLHF. CDR3 DNA sequence: TGTGCCAGCAGCGAAGACCAGGGGCGAACCAATTCACCCCTCCACTTT. The whole variable domain, remainder taken from reference TRBV2 and TRBJ1-6, is EPEVTQTPSHQVTQMGQEVILRCVPISNHLYFYWYRQILGQKVEFLVSFYNNEISEKSEIFDDQFSVERPDGSNFTLKIRSTKLEDSAMYFCASSEDQGRTNSPLHFGNGTRLTVT.

The rearrangement links TRBV10-2 to TRBJ2-1; 7 bases line up with TRBD2. Germline V CDR1 and CDR2: WSHSY, SAAADI. The CDR3 is 16 amino acids. After removal of 1 base from V and 2 bases from J, the junction contained 5 bases not matched to a gene. The DNA for the CDR3 is TGCGCCAGCAGTGAGTGGGCTAGCGGCCCCTACAATGAGCAGTTCTTC. It is translated as CASSEWASGPYNEQFF.

This chain joins TRBV4-3 and TRBJ2-1; D gene ambiguous. Trimming cost V 0 bases and J 5 bases, with 14 bases left between them. This CDR3 region has 16 residues. Germline V lookup: CDR1 LGHNA, CDR2 YSLEER. CDR3 amino acids: CASSQDLLVVDNEQFF. The CDR3 DNA reads as TGCGCCAGCAGCCAAGATCTTTTAGTGGTCGACAATGAGCAGTTCTTC.

The chain carries TRBV7-6 and TRBJ2-3; 12 positions agree with TRBD2. From germline, CDR1 is SGHVS and CDR2 FNYEAQ. V lost 4 bases, J lost 5 bases, and 10 bases stayed unmatched. The CDR3 contains 17 residues. The CDR3 nucleotides read TGTGCCAGCAGCTCAAGGACTAGCGGGGACCGCATAGATACGCAGTATTTT. This sequence encodes CASSSRTSGDRIDTQYF.

The sample holds a few counts of this clone. The chain combines TRBV3-1 (or the pseudogene TRBV3-2) with TRBJ1-5; D remains ambiguous. This CDR3 comprises 13 residues. The V and J ends lost 5 bases and 2 bases respectively, with 7 bases between them. Germline V gene sequence: CDR1 LGHDT, CDR2 YNNKEL (reference sequence). The CDR3 nucleotides are TGTGCCAGCAGCTTGCGGGGCAATCAGCCCCAGCATTTT. It translates to CASSLRGNQPQHF.

The chain carries TRBV7-2 and TRBJ2-5; 8 bases match TRBD2. V shed 4 bases, J shed 6 bases, and the junction held 10 bases outside the gene matches. This CDR3 comprises 15 residues. Germline V gene sequence: CDR1 SGHTA, CDR2 FQGNSA. CDR3 coding DNA: TGTGCCAGCAGCTCGCGCCGGGGGGGTGCAAAGACCCAGTACTTC. Its protein product is CASSSRRGGAKTQYF. The full variable domain, completed using reference TRBV7-2 and TRBJ2-5, is GAGVSQSPSNKVTEKGKDVELRCDPISGHTALYWYRQSLGQGLEFLIYFQGNSAPDKSGLPSDRFSAERTGGSVSTLTIQRTQQEDSAVYLCASSSRRGGAKTQYFGPGTRLLVL.

There are a few counts of this clone. Here the CDR3 reads CASSHFAGSSGNTIYF. DNA for the CDR3: TGTGCCAGCAGCCATTTTGCCGGGAGCTCTGGAAACACCATATATTTT. This chain links TRBV3-1 (or the pseudogene TRBV3-2) with TRBJ1-3; D unclear. The CDR3 loop spans 16 amino acids. V was trimmed by 3 bases and J by 0 bases, leaving 12 bases between them. In germline, CDR1 is LGHDT, CDR2 YNNKEL (reference sequence).

This clone was found a few times. The genes are TRBV5-4 and TRBJ2-3, with 12 positions matching TRBD2. The CDR3 sequence is 16 residues long. Germline V lookup: CDR1 SGHNT, CDR2 YYREEE (reference sequence). Trimming cost V 4 bases and J 1 base; bases outside gene matches: 4. This CDR3 reads CASSVRLAGGTDTQYF. Here the CDR3 DNA reads TGTGCCAGCAGCGTACGACTAGCGGGGGGCACAGATACGCAGTATTTT.

The count of this clone is one. The genes are TRBV9 and TRBJ2-1, with TRBD2 identical over 9 bases. The CDR3 totals 16 residues. The germline V gene has CDR1 SGDLS and CDR2 YYNGEE. J was trimmed by 3 bases and V by 0 bases; bases with no gene match: 4. CDR3 nucleotides: TGTGCCAGCAGCGTAGATGCTAGCGGGGTCTACAATGAGCAGTTCTTC. As protein: CASSVDASGVYNEQFF.

The genes are TRBV19 and TRBJ1-1, with 9 nucleotides matching TRBD1. V was pared by 6 bases and J by 2 bases, with 13 bases of the junction left unmatched. This CDR3 has 17 amino acids. Looked up from germline, CDR1 is LNHDA and CDR2 is SQIVND (reference sequence). The CDR3 sequence: CASSTGTGYDRNTEAFF. CDR3 DNA: TGTGCCAGTAGCACAGGGACAGGGTACGATAGAAACACTGAAGCTTTCTTT.

V and J are TRBV5-4 and TRBJ2-4, with unresolved D. Between the trimmed V and J ends, which lost 2 bases and 3 bases, there was a span of 9 bases. The CDR3 has 14 amino acids. Per germline, CDR1 SGHNT and CDR2 YYREEE (reference sequence). The CDR3 DNA sequence: TGTGCCAGCAGCTTAGGTGGCGGCAAAAACATTCAGTACTTC. It translates to CASSLGGGKNIQYF.

V and J are TRBV19 and TRBJ1-2; weak D call: TRBD1 (6 bases). V lost 4 bases and J lost 5, with 17 bases in between. Looked up from germline, CDR1 is LNHDA and CDR2 is SQIVND (reference sequence). The CDR3 consists of 15 residues. The CDR3 loop is CASSTSPGGTYGYTF. The CDR3 nucleotides are TGTGCCAGTAGTACCTCCCCGGGGGGCACATATGGCTACACCTTC. Together with reference TRBV19 and TRBJ1-2, the CDR3 gives the full variable domain: DGGITQSPKYLFRKEGQNVTLSCEQNLNHDAMYWYRQDPGQGLRLIYYSQIVNDFQKGDIAEGYSVSREKKESFPLTVTSAQKNPTAFYLCASSTSPGGTYGYTFGSGTRLTVV.

The chain is built from TRBV5-1 and TRBJ2-1, with D possibly TRBD2 on 6 matching bases. The CDR3 consists of 15 residues. Per germline, CDR1 SGHRS and CDR2 YFSETQ. With 4 bases removed from V and 1 base from J, the gap between germline ends came to 12 bases. CDR3 protein: CASSRGGISYNEQFF. DNA for the CDR3: TGCGCCAGCAGCCGGGGCGGGATTTCCTACAATGAGCAGTTCTTC.

The chain joins TRBV5-1 to TRBJ2-1, with D perhaps TRBD2 (7 bases). Germline V CDR1 and CDR2: SGHRS, YFSETQ. CDR3 length: 18 amino acids. V was trimmed by 2 bases and J by 1 base, leaving 19 bases between them. DNA of the CDR3: TGCGCCAGCAGCTTATGGGGGGGCCGTCTAGATTCCTACAATGAGCAGTTCTTC. Translating it yields CASSLWGGRLDSYNEQFF. Full variable domain (remainder filled in from reference TRBV5-1 and TRBJ2-1): KAGVTQTPRYLIKTRGQQVTLSCSPISGHRSVSWYQQTPGQGLQFLFEYFSETQRNKGNFPGRFSGRQFSNSRSEMNVSTLELGDSALYLCASSLWGGRLDSYNEQFFGPGTRLTVL.

This clone was counted at least ten times. J is TRBJ2-4 and V is TRBV7-3; TRBD1 aligns across 8 bases. The germline gives CDR1 SGHTA, CDR2 FQGTGA. The CDR3 has 16 amino acids. Trimming removed 2 bases from V and 7 bases from J; junction bases left unmatched: 10. CDR3 sequence (DNA): TGTGCCAGCAGCTTAGTCCCGACAGGGGCAAAGAACATTCAGTACTTC. This sequence encodes CASSLVPTGAKNIQYF.

This sequence joins TRBV5-1 and TRBJ1-1; D unclear. The germline CDR1 and CDR2 sequences are SGHRS and YFSETQ. Trimming removed 2 bases from V and 1 base from J, with 6 bases in between. This CDR3 region has 13 residues. The CDR3 DNA reads TGCGCCAGCAGCTTTCCAGGGAACACTGAAGCTTTCTTT. It codes for CASSFPGNTEAFF.

This chain links TRBV28 with TRBJ1-1; D unresolved. Per the germline V gene, CDR1 is MDHEN and CDR2 is SYDVKM. V was cut by 1 base and J by 1 base, with 13 bases left in between. This CDR3 contains 16 residues. The CDR3 spells CASSLSAAPGNTEAFF. DNA of the CDR3: TGTGCCAGCAGTTTATCGGCTGCTCCAGGGAACACTGAAGCTTTCTTT.

The V call is TRBV11-1, the J call TRBJ2-3, with 10 bases that match TRBD2. Trimming at V came to 5 bases and at J to 6 bases, leaving 8 bases not matched to a gene. The CDR3 has 15 amino acids. CDR1 is SGHAT and CDR2 is FQDESV in the germline V gene (reference sequence). CDR3 sequence (DNA): TGTGCCAGCAGCCGAGAAGCGGGGGGGCCCGATACGCAGTATTTT. This encodes CASSREAGGPDTQYF.

The V and J genes are TRBV7-9 and TRBJ2-2; the match to TRBD2 covers 13 bases. V was clipped by 5 bases and J by 6 bases; unmatched bases: 6. Germline V gives CDR1 SEHNR, CDR2 FQNEAQ (reference sequence). CDR3 length equals 16 residues. In DNA, the CDR3 is TGTGCCAGCAGCGGAGGGACTAGCGGGACGGCCGGGGAGCTGTTTTTT. This encodes CASSGGTSGTAGELFF.

This chain uses TRBV5-1 with TRBJ1-1; D uncertain. Germline CDR1 is SGHRS and CDR2 is YFSETQ. The CDR3 has 14 residues. V was shortened by 4 bases and J by 1 base, with 11 bases between the two germline ends. CDR3 protein: CASSTTAGNTEAFF. CDR3 nucleotide sequence: TGCGCCAGCAGCACCACGGCGGGGAACACTGAAGCTTTCTTT.

This clone has a handful of counts. The J gene is TRBJ2-7, the V gene TRBV7-3; TRBD2 might be the D (5 bases). V was trimmed by 5 bases and J by 9 bases, leaving 14 bases between them. The CDR3 totals 12 residues. Per the germline V gene, CDR1 is SGHTA and CDR2 is FQGTGA. CDR3 protein: CASSPRGGRQYF. The CDR3, as DNA: TGTGCCAGCAGCCCCCGAGGAGGAAGGCAGTACTTC.

This chain links TRBV11-2 with TRBJ2-1; unclear D gene. Germline V gene lookup returns CDR1 SGHAT and CDR2 FQNNGV. CDR3 length: 15 amino acids. V lost 6 bases to trimming and J lost 0 bases, with 12 bases between them. The CDR3 protein is CASRVYLSSYNEQFF. CDR3 DNA: TGTGCCAGCAGAGTATACTTGAGCTCCTACAATGAGCAGTTCTTC.

This chain connects TRBV7-2 to TRBJ2-3; TRBD1 matches at 9 bases. The CDR3 length is 18 residues. Germline values: CDR1 SGHTA, CDR2 FQGNSA. Losses at the gene ends were 1 base for V and 2 bases for J; bases not matched to a gene: 10. The CDR3 sequence is CASSLVRLGTGFTDTQYF. Written as DNA, the CDR3 is TGTGCCAGCAGCTTAGTGAGACTCGGGACAGGGTTCACAGATACGCAGTATTTT.

This clone came up many times. The rearrangement uses TRBV30 and TRBJ2-5, with D possibly matching TRBD1 (5 bases). The V gene's germline CDR1 is GTSNPN and CDR2 SVGIG (reference sequence). CDR3 size: 15 residues. Trimming removed 1 base from V and 4 bases from J, with 16 bases in between. The CDR3 DNA reads TGTGCCTGGAGTGAGGGTGCAGGGCTGCGAGAGACCCAGTACTTC. Translated, it gives CAWSEGAGLRETQYF.

The chain employs TRBV9 and TRBJ1-1, with D possibly matching TRBD1 (6 bases). This CDR3 has 17 amino acids. CDR1 and CDR2 from the germline V gene are SGDLS and YYNGEE. The V gene lost 4 bases and the J gene lost 1 base, with 20 bases spanning the gap. The CDR3 loop reads CASSPRGRGRTNTEAFF. CDR3 DNA: TGTGCCAGCAGCCCCAGGGGCAGGGGCCGGACGAACACTGAAGCTTTCTTT.